Each of the 29 T cell receptor beta chains below was sequenced from the same sample in a study of identical twins. In TCRdb, the 5' RACE reads were re-called with MiXCR into one record per CDR3 protein. The sample comprises around 530,000 distinct CDR3 sequences, 12% to 15% of which are singletons, and less than 0.5% rests with the top ten. This sample was shared with a second study, whose subject was yellow fever vaccine responses in identical twins.

The sequencing sample was made of CD4+ T cells sorted from blood. The receptors here all came from a woman under 30 in good health.

This clonotype occurred a few times. V is TRBV4-1 and J is TRBJ2-1, with D unresolved. CDR1 and CDR2 from the germline V gene are MGHRA and YSYEKL. V was pared by 3 bases and J by 0 bases, with 12 bases between. The CDR3 spans 16 residues. CDR3 nucleotides: TGCGCCAGCAGCCACCCAACTCCTAGCTCCTACAATGAGCAGTTCTTC. Amino acid sequence: CASSHPTPSSYNEQFF.

This clonotype was seen a handful of times. This sequence joins TRBV11-3 and TRBJ2-1; D is unclear. This CDR3 region has 14 residues. CDR1 is SGHNT, CDR2 YENEEA, per germline. The V end lost 5 bases, the J end lost 0 bases, and 8 bases lay between the germline ends. CDR3 sequence reads: CASSRSASYNEQFF. In DNA, the CDR3 is TGTGCCAGCAGCCGATCAGCCTCCTACAATGAGCAGTTCTTC.

Only a few counts were recorded for this clonotype. The chain links TRBV12-3 or TRBV12-4 to TRBJ1-1; 9 nucleotides align to TRBD1. Trimming at V came to 6 bases and at J to 0 bases, leaving 11 bases not matched to a gene. The CDR3 spans 17 residues. CDR3 nucleotides: TGTGCCAGCAGCTCCGGGGACAGGGTGGCCTTGAACACTGAAGCTTTCTTT. This translates into CASSSGDRVALNTEAFF.

This clonotype was found a few times. The chain carries TRBV4-1 and TRBJ2-7; perhaps TRBD2 as D (5 bases). The CDR3 loop spans 14 amino acids. Looked up from germline, CDR1 is MGHRA and CDR2 is YSYEKL. V was clipped by 2 bases and J by 3 bases, with 11 bases between them. Here the CDR3 DNA reads TGCGCCAGCAGCCAATCGGGGATGGTCTACGAGCAGTACTTC. Translated: CASSQSGMVYEQYF.

This clonotype was detected only a few times. This sequence joins TRBV6-6 and TRBJ1-4; 9 positions match TRBD1. Germline V gene lookup returns CDR1 MNHNY and CDR2 SVGAGI (reference sequence). CDR3 length equals 13 residues. Trimming cost V 6 bases and J 10 bases; bases outside gene matches: 6. CDR3 nucleotides: TGTGCCAGCAGCAACAGGGGGCACGTAAAACTGTTTTTT. Translated, it gives CASSNRGHVKLFF.

This chain links TRBV12-3 or TRBV12-4 with TRBJ1-1; D remains ambiguous. This CDR3 is built from 14 residues. The V gene lost 2 bases and the J gene lost 6 bases, with 13 bases spanning the gap. Here the CDR3 DNA reads TGTGCCAGCAGTTTAACTGGAGGGATTTCTGAAGCTTTCTTT. Amino acids: CASSLTGGISEAFF.

The sample holds a few counts of this clonotype. The V call is TRBV3-1, the J call TRBJ1-2; D uncertain. CDR1 is LGHDT and CDR2 is YNNKEL in the germline V gene (reference sequence). CDR3 length: 13 amino acids. The V end lost 1 base, the J end lost 6 bases, and 9 bases lay between the germline ends. The CDR3 loop reads CASSQGIRNGYTF. CDR3 in DNA: TGTGCCAGCAGCCAAGGGATAAGGAATGGCTACACCTTC.

This clonotype was observed a handful of times. The J gene is TRBJ1-2, the V gene TRBV5-1; maybe TRBD1 (5 bases). Germline V gene sequence: CDR1 SGHRS, CDR2 YFSETQ. V gave up 4 bases and J gave up 0 bases, with 7 bases separating them. The CDR3 is made up of 13 amino acids. CDR3 coding DNA: TGCGCCAGCAGCGAGGGGTCTAACTATGGCTACACCTTC. The encoded protein is CASSEGSNYGYTF.

In this sample, this clonotype turned up many times. The rearrangement uses TRBV20-1 and TRBJ2-3, with a tentative D call TRBD2 (6 bases). Germline-derived CDR1 and CDR2 are DFQATT and SNEGSKA (reference sequence). The CDR3 loop spans 16 amino acids. V lost 2 bases, J lost 3 bases, and 18 bases lay in between. CDR3 DNA sequence: TGCAGTGCTAGACCCATAGCGGCGGACGCGACAGATACGCAGTATTTT. Translating it yields CSARPIAADATDTQYF.

This clonotype showed up many times. This chain connects TRBV20-1 to TRBJ1-5; the match to TRBD1 covers 11 bases. V lost 3 bases, J lost 2 bases, and 9 bases stayed unmatched. The CDR3 loop spans 17 amino acids. CDR1 is DFQATT, CDR2 SNEGSKA, per germline (reference sequence). The chain's CDR3 is CSARPGQGGGGNQPQHF. CDR3 nucleotide sequence: TGCAGTGCTAGGCCGGGACAGGGGGGAGGTGGCAATCAGCCCCAGCATTTT.

This clonotype was picked up a small number of times. The chain joins TRBV10-3 to TRBJ2-7; 9 bases map to TRBD1. This CDR3 is 13 amino acids long. CDR1 and CDR2 (germline): ENHRY, SYGVKD. With V trimmed by 5 bases and J by 3 bases, 2 bases remained unmatched. The CDR3 protein is CAISRQGVYEQYV. CDR3 nucleotides: TGTGCCATCAGTCGACAGGGGGTCTACGAGCAGTACGTC.

This clonotype appeared a few times. This chain uses TRBV10-2 with TRBJ1-1; TRBD1 matches 7 bases. The CDR3 extends over 15 amino acids. Per germline, CDR1 WSHSY and CDR2 SAAADI. The ends lost 6 bases at V and 0 bases at J; junction bases unmatched: 7. The DNA of the CDR3 is TGCGCCAGCAGGAAGGACGGGACAGTGAACACTGAAGCTTTCTTT. Protein product: CASRKDGTVNTEAFF.

This rearrangement joins TRBV5-1 to TRBJ2-7, with D possibly TRBD1 on 6 matching bases. The V end was cut by 7 bases, the J end by 2 bases, with 13 bases between. The length of the CDR3 is 13 residues. Germline-derived CDR1 and CDR2 are SGHRS and YFSETQ. The CDR3 loop reads CASSPWGPYEQYF. The CDR3 DNA is TGCGCCAGCTCCCCCTGGGGGCCCTACGAGCAGTACTTC.

This clonotype appeared many times. The CDR3 region has the DNA TGTGCCAGCAGCCGAACCTACGAGCAGTACTTC. The encoded protein is CASSRTYEQYF. This rearrangement joins TRBV7-9 to TRBJ2-7; D call uncertain. The germline V gene has CDR1 SEHNR and CDR2 FQNEAQ (reference sequence). The CDR3 spans 11 residues. Trimming took 5 bases from V and 2 from J, leaving 4 bases between them.

The table lists this clonotype with a few counts. This chain joins TRBV7-9 and TRBJ2-1; 15 bases map to TRBD2. This CDR3 contains 15 residues. Germline assignment: CDR1 SEHNR and CDR2 FQNEAQ (reference sequence). Germline trimming cut 6 bases from V and 8 bases from J; bases unmatched to any gene: 5. The CDR3 DNA sequence: TGTGCCAGCAGACCCGGACTAGCGGGAGGGGATGAGCAGTTCTTC. Translating gives CASRPGLAGGDEQFF.

The chain employs TRBV6-5 and TRBJ2-1; D is possibly TRBD1 or TRBD2 (6 bases each). The CDR3 consists of 15 residues. CDR1 MNHEY and CDR2 SVGAGI come from the germline V gene. Trimming pared 2 bases from V and 4 bases from J, leaving 12 bases between. In DNA, the CDR3 is TGTGCCAGCAGTTACGGAGGGGGTAGGTACAATGAGCAGTTCTTC. Its protein is CASSYGGGRYNEQFF.

J is TRBJ2-7 and V is TRBV28; D may be TRBD1 (5 bases). Trimming took off 4 bases at V and 3 bases at J, with 7 bases between the two ends. In germline, CDR1 is MDHEN, CDR2 SYDVKM. The CDR3 contains 12 residues. The CDR3 protein is CASSYGHYEQYF. In DNA, the CDR3 is TGTGCCAGCAGTTACGGACACTACGAGCAGTACTTC. The whole variable domain, filled in from reference TRBV28 and TRBJ2-7, reads DVKVTQSSRYLVKRTGEKVFLECVQDMDHENMFWYRQDPGLGLRLIYFSYDVKMKEKGDIPEGYSVSREKKERFSLILESASTNQTSMYLCASSYGHYEQYFGPGTRLTVT.

The chain uses TRBV4-1 and TRBJ2-1; no definite D call. Looked up from germline, CDR1 is MGHRA and CDR2 is YSYEKL. The CDR3 spans 16 residues. Trimming took off 3 bases at V and 0 bases at J, with 12 bases between the two ends. The DNA of the CDR3 is TGCGCCAGCAGCCATTCAGCCCAGAGCTCCTACAATGAGCAGTTCTTC. It translates to CASSHSAQSSYNEQFF.

This clonotype was observed once. The chain joins TRBV12-3 or TRBV12-4 to TRBJ2-1; D is unresolved. Trimming pared 5 bases from V and 10 bases from J, leaving 9 bases between. The CDR3 is 11 residues long. The CDR3 DNA reads as TGTGCCAGCAGTCGGGTGTACGAGCAGTTCTTC. Translating it yields CASSRVYEQFF.

This chain uses TRBV10-3 with TRBJ2-7; 7 nucleotides agree with TRBD1. The CDR3 loop spans 13 amino acids. V dropped 9 bases and J dropped 3; count of bases not matched to a gene: 8. Per germline, CDR1 ENHRY and CDR2 SYGVKD. The CDR3 coding sequence is TGTGCCATTCAACAGGGGACGGACTACGAGCAGTACGTC. It yields the protein CAIQQGTDYEQYV.

The chain carries TRBV28 and TRBJ2-7, with 7 bases matching TRBD2. The CDR3 contains 14 residues. V shed 7 bases and J 2 bases; nucleotides not matched to a gene: 8. CDR1 MDHEN and CDR2 SYDVKM come from the germline V gene. The CDR3 reads CASTPGGSTYEQYF. CDR3 sequence (DNA): TGTGCCAGCACCCCTGGCGGGAGTACCTACGAGCAGTACTTC.

The CDR3 protein is CATTAGTKGSYNEQFF. Written as DNA, the CDR3 is TGTGCCACCACCGCCGGGACAAAGGGCTCCTACAATGAGCAGTTCTTC. The chain is built from TRBV27 and TRBJ2-1, with a possible D match to TRBD1 (6 bases). V was trimmed by 10 bases and J by 0 bases, leaving 19 bases between them. The length of the CDR3 is 16 residues. The V gene's germline CDR1 is MNHEY and CDR2 SMNVEV (reference sequence).

The rearrangement links TRBV5-1 to TRBJ1-6; no definite D call. CDR1 SGHRS and CDR2 YFSETQ come from the germline V gene. The CDR3 contains 16 residues. The V end lost 0 bases, the J end lost 4 bases, and 11 bases lay between the germline ends. The CDR3 DNA follows: TGCGCCAGCAGCTTGGAGATCCCGGGTTATAATTCACCCCTCCACTTT. Its protein is CASSLEIPGYNSPLHF.

This chain connects TRBV28 to TRBJ2-7; possible D gene TRBD2, 6 bases. V was cut by 8 bases and J by 3 bases, with 17 bases left in between. Germline-derived CDR1 and CDR2 are MDHEN and SYDVKM. This CDR3 is 14 amino acids long. CDR3 nucleotide sequence: TGTGCCAGCCACTCGGGGCTAGCGAACTACGAGCAGTACTTC. Translated, it gives CASHSGLANYEQYF.

The rearrangement uses TRBV18 and TRBJ2-4; D is possibly TRBD1 (6 bases). Germline values: CDR1 KGHSH, CDR2 LQKENI. CDR3 length: 17 amino acids. The V and J ends lost 3 bases and 0 bases respectively, with 15 bases between them. CDR3 nucleotides: TGTGCCAGCTCACCCCGCGATGGGGGCCTAGCCAAAAACATTCAGTACTTC. Its protein product is CASSPRDGGLAKNIQYF.

This clonotype has more than one count but fewer than ten. This rearrangement joins TRBV18 to TRBJ2-1; 8 bases map to TRBD2. V lost 1 base and J lost 7; bases outside the gene matches: 0. The CDR3 contains 13 residues. CDR1 KGHSH and CDR2 LQKENI come from the germline V gene. CDR3 loop: CASSPLAGNEQFF. The CDR3 DNA reads TGTGCCAGCTCACCACTAGCGGGGAATGAGCAGTTCTTC.

This clonotype was recorded a few times. The chain couples TRBV25-1 to TRBJ1-2, with a possible D match to TRBD1 (5 bases). V was trimmed by 1 base and J by 7 bases, leaving 13 bases between them. From germline, CDR1 is MGHDK and CDR2 SYGVNS. This CDR3 spans 14 amino acids. This CDR3 is CASSEFGQGGGYTF. The CDR3 DNA reads as TGTGCCAGCAGTGAATTCGGGCAGGGTGGTGGCTACACCTTC.

This clonotype was observed at least ten times. The chain couples TRBV12-3 or TRBV12-4 to TRBJ2-1, with 9 bases lining up with TRBD2. This CDR3 region has 15 residues. Trimming cost V 3 bases and J 8 bases; bases outside gene matches: 8. Written as DNA, the CDR3 is TGTGCCAGCAGTTTGACTAGCGGAGGACCGCATGAGCAGTTCTTC. Translating it yields CASSLTSGGPHEQFF.

This chain uses TRBV10-2 with TRBJ2-7; 9 nucleotides agree with TRBD1. CDR3 length: 13 residues. V lost 10 bases, J lost 5 bases, and 9 bases stayed unmatched. Germline lookup yields CDR1 WSHSY and CDR2 SAAADI. This CDR3 reads CATGTDRGNEQYV. The CDR3 bases are TGCGCCACCGGTACCGACAGGGGGAACGAGCAGTACGTC.